These T cell receptor beta chains were read from a single sample in a study of T cells in Graves' hyperthyroidism and ophthalmopathy. From the multiplex PCR reads, TCRdb called clonotypes with MiXCR, one entry per CDR3 protein. The table lists nearly 750,000 distinct CDR3 sequences, 35% of them singletons, with around a third in the top ten. The specimen was blood. The receptors shown here come from a middle-aged woman with Graves' hyperthyroidism. The CDR3 runs from the conserved cysteine through the conserved F or W. A D gene is named only where the DNA matches it firmly. The size of a clone is reported for some rows only, either as once, few or many, or as a class for expanded clones.

d_call | j_call | clone_size | v_call | cdr3_aa | cdr3_nt
- | TRBJ1-6 | many | TRBV6-6 | CASSYSIPGESPLHF | TGTGCCAGCAGTTACTCAATCCCAGGGGAGTCACCCCTCCACTTT
TRBD2 | TRBJ2-1 | - | TRBV7-9 | CASSLAGAAQFF | TGTGCCAGTTCCCTAGCGGGAGCCGCGCAGTTCTTC
- | TRBJ1-2 | few | TRBV20-1 | CSARGTGSSNYGYTF | TGCAGTGCTAGGGGTACGGGGTCATCAAACTATGGCTACACCTTC
- | TRBJ2-7 | few | TRBV5-5 | CASSLGYGDYEQYF | TGTGCCAGCAGCTTGGGATACGGGGACTACGAGCAGTACTTC
TRBD1 | TRBJ2-5 | few | TRBV6-5 | CASSEEGTEYF | TGTGCCAGCAGTGAAGAAGGGACAGAGTACTTC
- | TRBJ1-4 | - | TRBV28 | CASKSLYRGNEKLFF | TGTGCCAGCAAGTCCCTATATAGGGGTAATGAAAAACTGTTTTTT
- | TRBJ2-5 | many | TRBV7-2 | CASSLIQGFQETQYF | TGTGCCAGCAGCTTAATCCAGGGATTTCAAGAGACCCAGTACTTC
- | TRBJ1-2 | - | TRBV2 | CASSEIPGGGRGYTF | TGTGCCAGCAGTGAAATTCCGGGGGGCGGGCGTGGCTACACCTTC
- | TRBJ2-2 | few | TRBV5-4 | CASSATRVSGELFF | TGTGCCAGCAGCGCGACCAGGGTTTCCGGGGAGCTGTTTTTT
- | TRBJ2-7 | - | TRBV7-2 | CASSSLVAESSYEQYF | TGTGCCAGCAGTTCCTTGGTAGCGGAGAGCTCCTACGAGCAGTACTTC
TRBD1 | TRBJ1-3 | many | TRBV13 | CASRQGAGNTIYF | TGTGCCAGTAGACAGGGAGCTGGAAACACCATATATTTT
- | TRBJ2-6 | many | TRBV7-8 | CASRGPGLYSGANVLTF | TGTGCCAGCAGGGGACCTGGGTTGTACTCTGGGGCCAACGTCCTGACTTTC
- | TRBJ1-3 | - | TRBV9 | CASSVDPGKPGNTIYF | TGTGCCAGCAGCGTAGACCCCGGGAAGCCTGGAAACACCATATATTTT
TRBD1 | TRBJ2-6 | - | TRBV11-1 | CASSLGTGINSGANVLTF | TGTGCCAGCAGCTTAGGGACAGGCATAAACTCTGGGGCCAACGTCCTGACTTTC
- | TRBJ2-7 | many | TRBV7-9 | CASSLLGGSYEQYF | TGTGCCAGCAGCTTACTTGGGGGTTCCTACGAGCAGTACTTC
TRBD1 | TRBJ1-6 | - | TRBV20-1 | CSARDQYRGLENSPLHF | TGCAGTGCTAGAGATCAGTACAGGGGGTTGGAAAATTCACCCCTCCACTTT